The entry below describes one T cell receptor (beta chain). This specimen comes from a study of blood T cell repertoires in COVID-19. As for the study in general: Samples taken during acute and convalescent COVID-19 were collected in the United States, Italy and Spain. PBMCs, B-cell-depleted T cells, or T cells were the source of the cDNA or gDNA that made up the material.

In the authors' workflow: How many nucleated cells were present was estimated from reference gene primer amplification. Assay used: immunoSEQ multiplex PCR; TCRdb lists only in-frame clones, some missing. The DNA was the basis for D and trimming; V, J and clone size are from that table. This table holds over 100,000 clones, about 91% found once. This CDR3 has 14 amino acids. Germline V gene sequence: CDR1 SNHLY, CDR2 FYNNEI. The V and J ends lost 6 bases and 3 bases respectively, with 12 bases between them. The chain has TRBV2 and TRBJ1-5; perhaps TRBD1 as D (6 bases). Sequencing was performed on peripheral blood. The receptor was derived from a human donor in a cohort sampled during active COVID-19. CDR3: CASSFTGFNQPQHF. The CDR3 DNA reads TGTGCCAGCAGCTTCACAGGGTTCAATCAGCCCCAGCATTTT.